The entry below gives a single T cell receptor beta chain sequence along with its context. Its antigen is currently unknown. The sample originates from a study of cytomegalovirus exposure and HLA in healthy donors. Findings and limits, study-wide: The dataset shows that most TCR sequences were rare, while some public TCRs occurred in many donors. Cytomegalovirus-associated status was assigned to around 160 TCR beta chains.

Data came from immunoSEQ multiplex PCR; TCRdb stores just in-frame clones and leaves some out. The profile covers 150,000 to 180,000 clones, with about 86% appearing a single time and roughly 2.1% taken by the ten largest. The source of this sequence is a human donor in good health. Material: PBMCs.

The CDR3 reads CASSTSGNGYGYTF. In DNA, the CDR3 is TGTGCCAGTAGTACTTCAGGGAATGGCTATGGCTACACCTTC. V is TRBV19 and J is TRBJ1-2; a possible D gene is TRBD1 (5 bases). Germline values: CDR1 LNHDA, CDR2 SQIVND (reference sequence). CDR3 size: 14 residues. Trimming removed 4 bases from V and 4 bases from J, with 13 bases in between.